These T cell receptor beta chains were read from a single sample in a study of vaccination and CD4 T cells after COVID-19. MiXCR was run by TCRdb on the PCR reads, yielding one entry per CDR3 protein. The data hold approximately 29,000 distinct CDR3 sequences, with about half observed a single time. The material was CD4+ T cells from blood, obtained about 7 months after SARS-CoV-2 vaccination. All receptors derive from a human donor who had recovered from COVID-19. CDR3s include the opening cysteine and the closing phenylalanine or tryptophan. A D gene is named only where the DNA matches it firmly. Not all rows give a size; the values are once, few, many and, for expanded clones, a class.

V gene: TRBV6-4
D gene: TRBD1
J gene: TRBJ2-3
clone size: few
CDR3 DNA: TGTGCCAGCAGTGACTCAGGGGGCGCAGATACGCAGTATTTT
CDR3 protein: CASSDSGGADTQYF

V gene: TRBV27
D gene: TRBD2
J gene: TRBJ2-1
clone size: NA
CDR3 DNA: TGTGCCAGCAGTGGAGCGGGAGTCTTTCATGAGCAGTTCTTC
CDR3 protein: CASSGAGVFHEQFF

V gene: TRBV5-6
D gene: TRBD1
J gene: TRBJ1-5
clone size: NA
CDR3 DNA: TGTGCCAGCAGCTCGACAGGGGGCGCAGGAATTCAGCCCCAGCATTTT
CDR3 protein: CASSSTGGAGIQPQHF

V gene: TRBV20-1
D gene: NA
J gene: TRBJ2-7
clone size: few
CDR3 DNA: TGCAGTGCTAGAATCCCGGAGGGCAGGGAATACGAGCAGTACTTC
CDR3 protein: CSARIPEGREYEQYF

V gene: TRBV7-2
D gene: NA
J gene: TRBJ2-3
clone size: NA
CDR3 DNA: TGTGCCAGCAACCCAACCTTTAGCACAGATACGCAGTATTTT
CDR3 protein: CASNPTFSTDTQYF

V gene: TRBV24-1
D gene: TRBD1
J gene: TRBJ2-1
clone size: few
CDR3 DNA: TGTGCCACTGGGGGACAGGGACGGGATGAGCAGTTCTTC
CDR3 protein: CATGGQGRDEQFF

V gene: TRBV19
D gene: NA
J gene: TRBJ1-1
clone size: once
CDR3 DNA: TGTGCCAGTAGTAAACTGGACTGGAACACTGAAGCTTTCTTT
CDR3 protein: CASSKLDWNTEAFF

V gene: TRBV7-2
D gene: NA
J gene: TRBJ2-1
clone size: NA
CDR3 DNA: TGTGCCAGCAGCTCTACCTTTAGCGAAGAGGATATCGATGAGCAGTTCTTC
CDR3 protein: CASSSTFSEEDIDEQFF

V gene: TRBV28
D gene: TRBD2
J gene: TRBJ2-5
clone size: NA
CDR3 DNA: TGTGCCAGCAGTCCCTCCGCAGCGGGGGGGAGGGCCCAGTACTTC
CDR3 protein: CASSPSAAGGRAQYF

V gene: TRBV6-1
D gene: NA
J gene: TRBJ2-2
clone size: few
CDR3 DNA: TGTGCCACCAGAACAGGACAGAACACCGGGGAGCTGTTTTTT
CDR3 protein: CATRTGQNTGELFF

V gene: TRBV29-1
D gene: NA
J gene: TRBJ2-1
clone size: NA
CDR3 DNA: TGCAGCGTTGATAGGACTAATACAAACAATGAGCAGTTCTTC
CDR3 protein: CSVDRTNTNNEQFF

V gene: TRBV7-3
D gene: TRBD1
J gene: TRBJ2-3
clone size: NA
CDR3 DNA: TGTGCCAGCAGTTCAGGACAGGGAGCAGATACGCAGTATTTT
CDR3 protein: CASSSGQGADTQYF

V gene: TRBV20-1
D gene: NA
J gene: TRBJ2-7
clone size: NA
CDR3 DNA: TGCAGTGCTAGAGATTGGATGGGGGGAACCTACGAGCAGTACTTC
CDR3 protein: CSARDWMGGTYEQYF

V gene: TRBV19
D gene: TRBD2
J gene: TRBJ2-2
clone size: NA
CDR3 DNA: TGTGCCAGTAGTGGGGGCCGTCTAGCGGGAGGTGGGAACACCGGGGAGCTGTTTTTT
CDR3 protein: CASSGGRLAGGGNTGELFF

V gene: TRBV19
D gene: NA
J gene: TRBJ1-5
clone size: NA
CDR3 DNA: TGTGCCAGTAGTATTCCAGGGCGGAGCAATCAGCCCCAGCATTTT
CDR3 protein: CASSIPGRSNQPQHF

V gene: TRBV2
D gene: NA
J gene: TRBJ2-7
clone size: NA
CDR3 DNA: TGTGCCAGCAGTGGGGTAGGGACTCTCACCCCTCAAGAGCAGTACTTC
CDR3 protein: CASSGVGTLTPQEQYF

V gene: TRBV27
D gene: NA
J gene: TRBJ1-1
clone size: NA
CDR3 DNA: TGTGCCAGCAGTTTACGGGGGCCGGGCACTGAAGCTTTCTTT
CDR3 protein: CASSLRGPGTEAFF

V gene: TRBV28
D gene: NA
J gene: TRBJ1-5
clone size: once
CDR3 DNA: TGTGCCAGCAGTTCACACAGGGTTAGGCGCAATCAGCCCCAGCATTTT
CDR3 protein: CASSSHRVRRNQPQHF

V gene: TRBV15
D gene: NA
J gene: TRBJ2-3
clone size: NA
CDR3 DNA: TGTGCCACCAGCAGAGATAGACGGGAGTGGTCGACAGATACGCAGTATTTT
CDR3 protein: CATSRDRREWSTDTQYF

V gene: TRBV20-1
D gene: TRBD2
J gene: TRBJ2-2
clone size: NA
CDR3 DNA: TGCAGTGCTAGAGATCCGACTAGCGGGAGTGGCGGGGAGCTGTTTTTT
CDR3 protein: CSARDPTSGSGGELFF

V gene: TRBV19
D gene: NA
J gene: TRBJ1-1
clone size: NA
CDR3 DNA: TGTGCCAGTAGTAACATATCGTCTTGGTGGCGAGGCATGAACACTGAAGCTTTCTTT
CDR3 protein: CASSNISSWWRGMNTEAFF

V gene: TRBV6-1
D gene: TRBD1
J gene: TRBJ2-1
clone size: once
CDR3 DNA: TGTGCCAGCAGTGAAGGTGGACAGGACCAGCAGTTCTTC
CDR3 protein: CASSEGGQDQQFF

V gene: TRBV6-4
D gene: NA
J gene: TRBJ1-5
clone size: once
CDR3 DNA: TGTGCCAGCAGTATATTTAATCAGCCCCAGCATTTT
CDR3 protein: CASSIFNQPQHF

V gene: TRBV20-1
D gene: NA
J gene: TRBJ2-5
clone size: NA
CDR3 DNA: TGCAGTGCTATGGTTCGAAAGCCGGAGACCCAGTACTTC
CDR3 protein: CSAMVRKPETQYF

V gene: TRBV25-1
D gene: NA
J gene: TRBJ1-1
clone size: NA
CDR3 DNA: TGTGCCACGAGACACTACACTGAAGCTTTCTTT
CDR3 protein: CATRHYTEAFF

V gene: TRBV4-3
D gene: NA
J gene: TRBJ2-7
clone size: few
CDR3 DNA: TGCGCCAGCAGCCAAGACCCTGGGGGGTACGAGCAGTACTTC
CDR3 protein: CASSQDPGGYEQYF

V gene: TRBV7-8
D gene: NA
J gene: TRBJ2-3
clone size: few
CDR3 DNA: TGTGCCAGCAGCCCTCGGGAGACGGCTACGCAGTATTTT
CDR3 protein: CASSPRETATQYF

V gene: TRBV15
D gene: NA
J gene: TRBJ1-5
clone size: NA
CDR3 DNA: TGTGCCACCAGCAGAGGGGACGGGGATAGCAATCAGCCCCAGCATTTT
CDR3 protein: CATSRGDGDSNQPQHF

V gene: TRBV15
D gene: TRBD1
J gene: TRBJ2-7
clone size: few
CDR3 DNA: TGTGCCACCAGCAGAGACAGGACAGGGATTGACAACGAGCAGTACTTC
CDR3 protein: CATSRDRTGIDNEQYF

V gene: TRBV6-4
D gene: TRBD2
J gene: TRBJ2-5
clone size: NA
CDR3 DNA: TGTGCCAGCAGTATGGGACTAGCGGGAGAGACCCAGTACTTC
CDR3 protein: CASSMGLAGETQYF

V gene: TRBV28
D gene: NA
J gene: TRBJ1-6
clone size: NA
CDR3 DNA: TGTGCCAGCAGTTCGGGGAATTCACCCCTCCACTTT
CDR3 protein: CASSSGNSPLHF

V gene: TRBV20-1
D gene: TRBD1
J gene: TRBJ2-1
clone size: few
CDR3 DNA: TGCAGTGCTAGAGATCTGGGGACAGGGATCAATGAGCAGTTCTTC
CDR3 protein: CSARDLGTGINEQFF

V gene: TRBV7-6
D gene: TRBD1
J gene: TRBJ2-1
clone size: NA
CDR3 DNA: TGTGCCGGCAGCCAAAGCCGGACAGGTGGTACTGGGCAGTTCTTC
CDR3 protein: CAGSQSRTGGTGQFF

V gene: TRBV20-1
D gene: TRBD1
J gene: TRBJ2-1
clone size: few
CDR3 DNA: TGCAGTGCTAGAGATTCCGGGACAGGGGGCCATGAGCAGTTCTTC
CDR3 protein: CSARDSGTGGHEQFF

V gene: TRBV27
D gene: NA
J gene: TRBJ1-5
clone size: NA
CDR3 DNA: TGTGCCAGCAGTTTATCAGGGGGTGATCAGCCCCAGCATTTT
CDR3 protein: CASSLSGGDQPQHF

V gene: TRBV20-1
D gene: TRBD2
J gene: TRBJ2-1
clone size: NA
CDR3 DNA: TGCAGTGCTGGGACTAGCGGTTGGGGGAACTACAATGAGCAGTTCTTC
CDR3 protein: CSAGTSGWGNYNEQFF

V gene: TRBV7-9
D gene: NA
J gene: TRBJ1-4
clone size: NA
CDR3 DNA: TGTGCCAGCAGCTGGGGTAATGAAAAACTGTTTTTT
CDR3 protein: CASSWGNEKLFF

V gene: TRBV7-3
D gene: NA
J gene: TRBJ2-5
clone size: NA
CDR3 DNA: TGTGCCAGCAGCTTAAAAGGACCTCCGGGGACCCAGTACTTC
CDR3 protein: CASSLKGPPGTQYF

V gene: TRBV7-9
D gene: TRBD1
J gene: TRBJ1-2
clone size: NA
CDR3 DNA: TGTGCCAGCAGCTCCCGGTCGGGACAGGGTACGAGGGGCTACACCTTC
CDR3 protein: CASSSRSGQGTRGYTF

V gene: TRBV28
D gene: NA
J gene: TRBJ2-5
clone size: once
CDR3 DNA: TGTGCCAGCAGTCCCCCATCGCTTGTGGAAGAGACCCAGTACTTC
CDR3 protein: CASSPPSLVEETQYF

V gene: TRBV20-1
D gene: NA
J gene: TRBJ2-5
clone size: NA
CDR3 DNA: TGCAGTGCTAGAGGGTGGGCAGAAGAGACCCAGTACTTC
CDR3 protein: CSARGWAEETQYF

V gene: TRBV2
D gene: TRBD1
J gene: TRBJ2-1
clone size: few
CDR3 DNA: TGTGCCAGCGATAACCGGGACAGCCATGAGCAGTTCTTC
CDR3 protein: CASDNRDSHEQFF

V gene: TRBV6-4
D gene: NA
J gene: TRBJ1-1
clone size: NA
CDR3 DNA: TGTGCCAGCAGCTTACAGGGAGGGGACACTGAAGCTTTCTTT
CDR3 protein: CASSLQGGDTEAFF

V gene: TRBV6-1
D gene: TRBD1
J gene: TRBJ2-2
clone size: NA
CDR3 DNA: TGTGCCAGCAGCGTTACAGGGGCGAACACCGGGGAGCTGTTTTTT
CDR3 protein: CASSVTGANTGELFF

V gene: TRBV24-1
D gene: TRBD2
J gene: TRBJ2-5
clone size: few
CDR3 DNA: TGTGCCACCAGTGATGGGGGACTAGCTGGGGAGACCCAGTACTTC
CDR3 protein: CATSDGGLAGETQYF